This TCR beta chain was captured by sequencing in a study of blood T cell repertoires in COVID-19. Looking at the study overall: PBMCs, B-cell-depleted T cells, or T cells provided the cDNA or gDNA that made up the material.

The V and J ends lost 5 bases and 4 bases, in that order; junction bases with no gene match: 8. Looked up from germline, CDR1 is MNHEY and CDR2 is SVGEGT. This CDR3 is built from 16 residues. The authors' processing: Reference gene primer amplification in the assay estimated nucleated cell counts. Using immunoSEQ multiplex PCR, the repertoire was profiled, and TCRdb retains in-frame clones only, with some absent. V and J calls and clone size come straight from that table; D and trimming were deduced from the DNA. The data hold hundreds of thousands of clones, with more than 75% observed a single time. This clone has a single count.

This TCR was recovered from a woman in her thirties or forties who had recovered from COVID-19. The sequencing sample was made of peripheral blood. The J gene is TRBJ2-3, the V gene TRBV6-2 or TRBV6-3, with 11 bases that match TRBD2. The CDR3 here is CASSRSGRAPPDTQYF. The CDR3 DNA follows: TGTGCCAGCAGTCGTAGCGGGAGGGCCCCCCCAGATACGCAGTATTTT.